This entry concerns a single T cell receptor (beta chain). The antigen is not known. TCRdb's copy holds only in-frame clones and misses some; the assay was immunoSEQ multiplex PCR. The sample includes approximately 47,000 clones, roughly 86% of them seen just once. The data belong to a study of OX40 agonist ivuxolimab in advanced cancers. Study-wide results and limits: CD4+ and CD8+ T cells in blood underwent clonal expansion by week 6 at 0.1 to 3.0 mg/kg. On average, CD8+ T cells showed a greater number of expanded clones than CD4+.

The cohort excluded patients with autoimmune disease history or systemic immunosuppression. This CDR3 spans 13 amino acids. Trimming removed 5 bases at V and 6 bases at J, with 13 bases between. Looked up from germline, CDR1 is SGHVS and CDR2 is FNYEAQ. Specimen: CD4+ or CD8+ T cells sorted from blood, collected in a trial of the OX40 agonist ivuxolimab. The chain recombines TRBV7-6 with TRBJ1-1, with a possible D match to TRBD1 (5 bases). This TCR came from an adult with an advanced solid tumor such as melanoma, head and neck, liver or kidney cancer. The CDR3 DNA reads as TGTGCCAGCAGCACCAGTTCGGGGGCTGAAGCTTTCTTT. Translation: CASSTSSGAEAFF.